This entry is about one T cell receptor beta chain. The target of this receptor is not known. Base qualities are missing; no much larger clone stands one base away. The data stem from a study of control samples from healthy donors and cancer patients (dated by TCRdb to the early 2020s). The CDR3 sequence holds 15 residues, the cysteine and phenylalanine included. Only the CDR3 part of the read is kept: 45 bases, read in frame from the first base. V is pruned by 3 bases and J by 6 bases, leaving 11 bases of the junction without a gene match. From the germline V gene (reference sequence), CDR1 is LGHDT and CDR2 is YNNKEL. Libraries were made using the immunoSEQ multiplex PCR assay. TCRdb obtained this table from immuneACCESS and retained in-frame rearrangements with V and J assigned. These tables miss some clones; where compared with another copy, unresolved V genes account for less than half of the shortfall, and the remainder is unexplained. The sample records around 110,000 clones, roughly nine tenths of which are singletons. The ten largest account for 1.1% of the sample.

The rearrangement joined TRBV3-1 (or the pseudogene TRBV3-2) to TRBJ2-7, and 7 junction bases match TRBD1. This TCR was recovered from a woman aged 45 to 65 with colorectal cancer. Sample: PBMCs. The CDR3 region has the sequence CASSHYPGQSSEQYF. The sequence in DNA is TGTGCCAGCAGCCACTACCCGGGACAGTCGAGCGAGCAGTACTTC.